The 13 T cell receptor beta chains reported below all come from one sample, sequenced in a study of CD8+ T cells in alopecia areata. In each case, RNA was isolated and then reverse transcribed into cDNA as the sequencing template. Measured with immunoSEQ multiplex PCR; TCRdb has only the in-frame clones, and not every one. The table lists about 210,000 clones, 50% to 75% of them singletons. Treatment defined: oral pan-JAK inhibitor, 5-10 mg twice daily. The sequencing used CD4+ T cells sorted from blood, collected at week 4, from a patient treated with tofacitinib. These receptors were obtained from a human donor with alopecia areata.

V usage is TRBV7-9 and J usage is TRBJ1-5; D gene uncertain. Germline V lookup: CDR1 SEHNR, CDR2 FQNEAQ (reference sequence). The CDR3 spans 16 residues. The ends were cut back, 4 bases at V and 3 bases at J, with 16 bases in the middle. For the CDR3, the DNA is TGTGCCAGCAGCTCCCCCCCGGGAGCACCCAATCAGCCCCAGCATTTT. Encoded protein: CASSSPPGAPNQPQHF.

This sequence joins TRBV27 and TRBJ2-1, with 13 nucleotides matching TRBD2. The length of the CDR3 is 16 residues. CDR1 MNHEY and CDR2 SMNVEV come from the germline V gene (reference sequence). With 5 bases clipped from V and 9 bases from J, the junction kept 10 bases outside the gene matches. CDR3 sequence (DNA): TGTGCCAGCAGTGCTTCACTAGCGGGGGGGCTCGGTGAGCAGTTCTTC. Protein sequence: CASSASLAGGLGEQFF.

V gene TRBV2 combines with J gene TRBJ1-1; 10 positions agree with TRBD1. The CDR3 contains 15 residues. Germline V gene data show CDR1 as SNHLY and CDR2 as FYNNEI. V trimming: 5 bases; J trimming: 1 base; junction bases outside the gene matches: 4. DNA for the CDR3: TGTGCCAGCAGTCGGGACAGGGGCCAGAACACTGAAGCTTTCTTT. Encoded protein: CASSRDRGQNTEAFF.

This chain joins TRBV13 and TRBJ1-6, with TRBD1 as a possible D gene (5 bases). Germline CDR1 is PRHDT and CDR2 is FYEKMQ (reference sequence). CDR3 size: 13 residues. With 5 bases removed from V and 10 bases from J, the gap between germline ends came to 12 bases. The CDR3: CASSPRGESPLHF. The CDR3 DNA sequence: TGTGCCAGCAGCCCGCGGGGGGAATCACCCCTCCACTTT.

By frequency in the sample, this clone is medium-sized (0.01 to 0.1%). Other DNA sequences from this sample encode an identical CDR3 as well. CDR3 amino acids: CASSPAAYEQYF. The CDR3 DNA follows: TGTGCCAGCTCACCAGCAGCCTACGAGCAGTACTTC. This chain joins TRBV18 and TRBJ2-7; D ambiguous. Trimming pared 2 bases from V and 2 bases from J, leaving 4 bases between. This CDR3 contains 12 residues. The V gene's germline CDR1 is KGHSH and CDR2 LQKENI.

The chain links TRBV4-1 to TRBJ2-3, with D unclear. The V gene lost 1 base and the J gene lost 2 bases, with 13 bases spanning the gap. Germline-derived CDR1 and CDR2 are MGHRA and YSYEKL. CDR3 length: 16 amino acids. Here the CDR3 reads CASSQVGRRSTDTQYF. CDR3 nucleotides: TGCGCCAGCAGCCAAGTTGGCAGGCGTTCCACAGATACGCAGTATTTT.

The chain couples TRBV6-1 to TRBJ1-2, with D possibly TRBD1 on 6 matching bases. Trimming left V 7 bases short and J 4 bases short, with 16 bases between. The CDR3 is made up of 14 amino acids. The germline gives CDR1 MNHNS, CDR2 SASEGT. The CDR3: CASKRDTGPYGYTF. The DNA of the CDR3 is TGTGCCAGCAAACGGGACACAGGTCCCTATGGCTACACCTTC.

The rearrangement joins TRBV5-1 to TRBJ2-7, with D maybe TRBD2 (5 bases). V lost 4 bases and J 0 bases, leaving 14 bases between the germline ends. There are 15 residues in the CDR3. Germline V gene data show CDR1 as SGHRS and CDR2 as YFSETQ. The CDR3 coding sequence is TGCGCCAGCAGCCCCCGAAGGGAGAGCTCCTACGAGCAGTACTTC. Its translation: CASSPRRESSYEQYF.

This sequence joins TRBV10-3 and TRBJ2-7, with TRBD1 matching 11 bases. From germline, CDR1 is ENHRY and CDR2 SYGVKD. V was pared by 3 bases and J by 3 bases, with 1 base of the junction left unmatched. CDR3 length: 14 residues. CDR3 nucleotides: TGTGCCATCAGTGATGGGACAGGGGGCTACGAGCAGTACTTC. Protein product: CAISDGTGGYEQYF.

V gene TRBV30 combines with J gene TRBJ2-7; 10 nucleotides line up with TRBD2. J was trimmed by 3 bases and V by 4 bases; bases with no gene match: 6. Germline V gene data show CDR1 as GTSNPN and CDR2 as SVGIG (reference sequence). The CDR3 loop spans 14 amino acids. CDR3 amino acids: CAWNQRGGYYEQYF. For the CDR3, the DNA is TGTGCCTGGAACCAGCGGGGGGGCTACTACGAGCAGTACTTC.

This clone has more than one count but fewer than ten. This chain joins TRBV29-1 and TRBJ2-5; D not resolved. Germline CDR1 and CDR2: SQVTM and ANQGSEA. This CDR3 spans 15 amino acids. Trimming took 1 base from V and 0 from J, leaving 12 bases between them. The DNA of the CDR3 is TGCAGCGTTGAAGGCGAAGCTAGGGACCAAGAGACCCAGTACTTC. This gives the protein CSVEGEARDQETQYF.

This sequence joins TRBV6-5 and TRBJ1-1, with D maybe TRBD1 (5 bases). V lost 5 bases, J lost 4 bases, and 11 bases lay in between. Looked up from germline, CDR1 is MNHEY and CDR2 is SVGAGI. CDR3 length equals 13 residues. The CDR3 loop is CASSRQTATEAFF. The DNA of the CDR3 is TGTGCCAGCAGTCGACAGACAGCCACTGAAGCTTTCTTT.

The V call is TRBV9, the J call TRBJ2-7; D unresolved. The germline V gene encodes CDR1 SGDLS and CDR2 YYNGEE. V lost 0 bases and J 3 bases, leaving 7 bases between the germline ends. CDR3 length: 13 amino acids. The CDR3 DNA reads as TGTGCCAGCAGCGTAGATGGGGTCTACGAGCAGTACTTC. It specifies CASSVDGVYEQYF.